The 14 T cell receptor beta chains in this list originate from one sample, sequenced in a study of regulatory T cells in long-lasting Graves disease (dated by TCRdb to about 2021). The sample's time point label, decoded: persistent/refractory GD, antithyroid drugs over 5 years with positive TRAb. For both TCR sequencing and RNA sequencing, RNA was extracted from PBMCs in TRIzol. Libraries were built with multiplex PCR. Reads for this sample came from an Illumina HiSeq 4000. CDR3 regions were amplified by Arm-PCR with iRepertoire HTBI primers to construct TCR beta libraries. TCRdb passed the public sequencing reads through fastp at Q25 and MiXCR, retaining productive beta sequences. Every entry covers one CDR3 protein and lists the most common genes and DNA from its rows. Here the sample has 400,000 to 500,000 distinct CDR3 sequences; approximately 23% occur a single time. The ten largest clones represent around 14% of the sample.

The sequenced sample was peripheral blood mononuclear cells (PBMCs), obtained when the disease was refractory, from a patient treated with antithyroid drugs. These receptors were obtained from a female donor with Graves disease.

The chain has TRBV30 and TRBJ1-2; D possibly corresponds to TRBD1 (5 bases). This CDR3 has 13 amino acids. Per the germline V gene, CDR1 is GTSNPN and CDR2 is SVGIG (reference sequence). The V end was cut by 3 bases, the J end by 4 bases, with 12 bases between. The CDR3 protein is CAWRHGTGYGYTF. The CDR3 DNA follows: TGTGCCTGGAGACACGGGACCGGCTATGGCTACACCTTC. The full variable domain, with the rest looked up from reference TRBV30 and TRBJ1-2, is SQTIHQWPATLVQPVGSPLSLECTVEGTSNPNLYWYRQAAGRGLQLLFYSVGIGQISSEVPQNLSASRPQDRQFILSSKKLLLSDSGFYLCAWRHGTGYGYTFGSGTRLTVV.

This clonotype has at least ten counts. The V call is TRBV2, the J call TRBJ2-2; TRBD2 agrees at 8 bases. The CDR3 runs 15 residues. Germline V lookup: CDR1 SNHLY, CDR2 FYNNEI. V gave up 7 bases and J gave up 5 bases; unmatched junction bases: 9. For the CDR3, the DNA is TGTGCCAGCACCCGGGGAGCTAGCGGGACCGGGGAGCTGTTTTTT. Its protein product is CASTRGASGTGELFF.

This clonotype has ten or more counts. The chain couples TRBV28 to TRBJ1-1, with D possibly matching TRBD1 (6 bases). CDR3 size: 14 residues. Germline lookup yields CDR1 MDHEN and CDR2 SYDVKM. V was pared by 6 bases and J by 6 bases, with 17 bases between. CDR3 in amino acids: CASREQRGASEAFF. The CDR3 nucleotides read TGTGCCAGCAGGGAGCAGCGGGGGGCGTCTGAAGCTTTCTTT. Together with reference TRBV28 and TRBJ1-1, the CDR3 gives the full variable domain: DVKVTQSSRYLVKRTGEKVFLECVQDMDHENMFWYRQDPGLGLRLIYFSYDVKMKEKGDIPEGYSVSREKKERFSLILESASTNQTSMYLCASREQRGASEAFFGQGTRLTVV.

This clonotype showed up many times. V gene TRBV11-2 combines with J gene TRBJ2-7; TRBD2 might be the D (5 bases). This CDR3 comprises 15 residues. V shed 0 bases and J shed 3 bases, with 12 bases lying between them. Germline CDR1 SGHAT, CDR2 FQNNGV. In DNA form, the CDR3 reads TGTGCCAGCAGCTTAGATGATCAGAGCGGCTACGAGCAGTACTTC. Amino acid sequence: CASSLDDQSGYEQYF.

For this clonotype: Lacking the conserved final phenylalanine or tryptophan, this CDR3 likely reflects a read error. The chain uses TRBV7-2 and TRBJ2-1; D may be TRBD1 or TRBD2 (6 bases each). The ends were cut back, 4 bases at V and 5 bases at J, with 12 bases in the middle. This CDR3 is 14 amino acids long. CDR1 is SGHTA and CDR2 is FQGNSA in the germline V gene. The CDR3 region is CASSSGGGHNEQFL. The CDR3, as DNA: TGTGCCAGCAGCTCTGGAGGGGGACACAATGAGCAGTTCCTC.

This clonotype was counted at least ten times. The chain joins TRBV7-2 to TRBJ2-2, with D perhaps TRBD1 or TRBD2 (5 bases each). The CDR3 totals 15 residues. The V end lost 1 base, the J end lost 4 bases, and 10 bases lay between the germline ends. Per germline, CDR1 SGHTA and CDR2 FQGNSA. The CDR3 nucleotides are TGTGCCAGCAGCTTAGTGGGACGGTTCACCGGGGAGCTGTTTTTT. As protein: CASSLVGRFTGELFF.

This clonotype was recorded many times. The chain is built from TRBV28 and TRBJ1-6; D not certain. Germline assignment: CDR1 MDHEN and CDR2 SYDVKM. CDR3 length: 13 residues. The V gene lost 6 bases and the J gene lost 9 bases, with 12 bases spanning the gap. DNA for the CDR3: TGTGCCAGCAGCGATTCAGTCGGTTCACCCCTCCACTTT. This codes for CASSDSVGSPLHF.

This clonotype has more than one count but fewer than ten. The chain links TRBV7-2 to TRBJ1-4; 10 bases line up with TRBD1. V lost 3 bases, J lost 3 bases, and 4 bases stayed unmatched. Germline CDR1 and CDR2: SGHTA and FQGNSA. This CDR3 is built from 16 residues. Here the CDR3 DNA reads TGTGCCAGCAGCTTCGGACAGGGGGGTTCTAATGAAAAACTGTTTTTT. Amino acid sequence: CASSFGQGGSNEKLFF.

This clonotype was recorded many times. This sequence joins TRBV12-3 or TRBV12-4 and TRBJ1-6; D is ambiguous. This CDR3 comprises 14 residues. V lost 5 bases to trimming and J lost 6 bases, with 11 bases between them. The CDR3 nucleotides are TGTGCCAGCAGTGCTCTAACTTTTAATTCACCCCTCCACTTT. Its protein product is CASSALTFNSPLHF.

This clonotype was seen at least ten times. This chain joins TRBV10-3 and TRBJ2-5, with D tentatively TRBD1 or TRBD2 (5 bases each). The V end was cut by 5 bases, the J end by 1 base, with 14 bases between. Germline loops: CDR1 ENHRY, CDR2 SYGVKD. The CDR3 length is 15 residues. CDR3: CAISPRDQGQETQYF. The CDR3 region has the DNA TGTGCCATCAGTCCACGGGACCAGGGCCAAGAGACCCAGTACTTC.

This clonotype has only a few counts. The gene calls are TRBV20-1 and TRBJ2-5; the match to TRBD1 covers 10 bases. Per the germline V gene, CDR1 is DFQATT and CDR2 is SNEGSKA (reference sequence). The V segment lost 6 bases and the J segment 5 bases; nucleotides outside the gene matches: 18. The CDR3 extends over 17 amino acids. The CDR3 nucleotides read TGCAGTGCCAATTTTATAGGGACAGGGGCCGTCGGGGAGACCCAGTACTTC. Protein product: CSANFIGTGAVGETQYF.

In its sample, this clonotype was seen a few times. V gene TRBV4-2 combines with J gene TRBJ1-2; TRBD1 matches at 7 bases. Trimming at V came to 1 base and at J to 5 bases, leaving 4 bases not matched to a gene. There are 14 residues in the CDR3. The germline gives CDR1 LGHNA, CDR2 YNFKEQ. The CDR3 DNA sequence: TGTGCCAGCAGCCAAGGGGACAGTAGTTATGGCTACACCTTC. Translation gives CASSQGDSSYGYTF.

A remark on this clonotype: Likely a read error: the CDR3 ends without its conserved phenylalanine or tryptophan. The chain recombines TRBV5-8 with TRBJ1-1, with D unclear. The CDR3 runs to 15 residues. CDR1 is SGHTS, CDR2 YDEGEE, per germline. V was trimmed by 6 bases and J by 0 bases, leaving 15 bases between them. The chain's CDR3 is CASTFRGLMNTEAFL. As DNA, the CDR3 is TGTGCCAGCACCTTTCGGGGTTTGATGAACACTGAAGCTTTCCTT.

V is TRBV12-3 or TRBV12-4 and J is TRBJ2-7, with D possibly called TRBD1 or TRBD2 (7 bases each). The CDR3 sequence is 14 residues long. Trimming stripped 3 bases from V and 8 bases from J, with 17 bases between. This chain's CDR3 is CASSFRGGSHKQYF. For the CDR3, the DNA is TGTGCCAGCAGTTTCAGGGGGGGGAGTCACAAGCAGTACTTC.